This is a list of T cell receptor beta chains from one sample in a study of cytomegalovirus exposure and HLA in healthy donors. Assay: immunoSEQ multiplex PCR; the TCRdb copy retains only in-frame clones and omits some. The data contain more than 150,000 clones, roughly three quarters of them singletons. Source material: PBMCs. The receptors were sampled from a woman under 40 in good health and CMV-seropositive. Each CDR3 is given without its conserved first and last residue. A D gene is named only where the DNA matches it firmly. Clone size is not always given. Where it is, it says once, few, many or a class for expanded clones.

J	D	V	size	CDR3
TRBJ2-7	TRBD1	TRBV5-4	-	ASSKTGIYEQY
TRBJ2-7	-	TRBV5-1	-	ASSFSTGLNYEQY
TRBJ1-2	TRBD1	TRBV4-2	-	ASSQERGQGYGYT
TRBJ1-6	TRBD1	TRBV11-2	-	ASSSDRALSPLH
TRBJ2-5	TRBD1	TRBV7-9	-	ASSPRGPGQAAQETQY
TRBJ1-2	TRBD1	TRBV10-3	-	AISDWDREGYGYT
TRBJ1-5	-	TRBV27	-	ASSLGGGRRNQPQH
TRBJ1-1	TRBD1	TRBV7-9	-	ASSLAKGARTEAF
TRBJ1-2	TRBD1	TRBV6-1	-	ASSNRQGSRGYT
TRBJ1-3	-	TRBV5-6	-	ASSLGGTGNTIY
TRBJ2-1	-	TRBV9	few	ASSPRQTLSYNEQF
TRBJ1-3	-	TRBV6-5	-	ASSSGLRDY
TRBJ1-4	-	TRBV6-6	-	ASRPPIQGTNEKLF
TRBJ1-2	-	TRBV7-9	once	ASSADSLYGYT
TRBJ2-1	-	TRBV5-1	-	ASSLDQRRYNEQF
TRBJ2-3	-	TRBV5-5	-	ASSSFRGSSTDTQY
TRBJ2-6	-	TRBV28	-	ASSLQRRLNVLT
TRBJ1-2	-	TRBV4-1	-	APGGGPNGYT
TRBJ1-6	TRBD1	TRBV28	-	ASRGEGTGERSPLH
TRBJ2-7	-	TRBV18	-	TSSPPYSSYEQY
TRBJ2-5	-	TRBV2	-	ASSAGTPPETQY
TRBJ2-1	TRBD1	TRBV7-9	-	ASSPGQLLKNEQF
TRBJ2-3	-	TRBV19	-	ASSIDRGTDTQY
TRBJ2-5	TRBD2	TRBV6-5	-	ASSYSPSGGEQTQY
TRBJ2-5	-	TRBV29-1	-	SVEEGRVRD
TRBJ2-3	TRBD2	TRBV2	once	ASSEVAGGGTDTQY
TRBJ2-5	TRBD1	TRBV28	-	ASSRRGEQGVKTQY
TRBJ2-6	-	TRBV7-8	-	ASSLPSGANGLT
TRBJ1-2	-	TRBV2	-	ASRGQYGYT
TRBJ2-2	-	TRBV5-1	-	ASSLARTATGELF
TRBJ2-5	-	TRBV6-1	few	ASSGPQGLSRETQY
TRBJ1-5	TRBD1	TRBV27	-	ASSLAGGRAQH
TRBJ1-2	TRBD1	TRBV6-1	-	ASSEVGRGHGYT
TRBJ1-2	TRBD1	TRBV2	-	ASINHPRQGTSYGYT
TRBJ1-3	-	TRBV5-8	-	ASSLLFGSAGNTIY
TRBJ1-2	TRBD1	TRBV5-1	-	ASSTQGLGYT
TRBJ1-3	TRBD1	TRBV28	-	ASSLDRASSGNTIY
TRBJ2-2	-	TRBV6-5	-	ASSQGLTGELF
TRBJ1-2	-	TRBV6-5	-	ASSYSFSEGYGYT
TRBJ2-6	-	TRBV7-2	-	ASSLRGGATGANGLT
TRBJ2-7	-	TRBV11-3	-	ASSTDSSYEQY
TRBJ1-2	-	TRBV28	-	ASSLGYAGEVNYGYT
TRBJ1-1	TRBD1	TRBV20-1	-	SAPGTVGAF
TRBJ2-7	TRBD2	TRBV11-2	-	ASSLGTSGGHRYEQY
TRBJ2-5	TRBD1	TRBV28	-	ASSLQGEETQY
TRBJ2-5	TRBD1	TRBV4-3	-	ASSQDLGQGQETQY
TRBJ2-1	-	TRBV30	-	AWKVGASSYNEQF
TRBJ1-2	-	TRBV7-2	-	ASSFDRGYYGYT
TRBJ1-5	-	TRBV28	-	ASSSWKGGTVGRYSNQPQH
TRBJ2-5	TRBD1	TRBV10-3	-	AISEPSTGGWETQY
TRBJ2-7	TRBD1	TRBV7-3	-	ASSPGTGSYEQY
TRBJ2-3	TRBD1	TRBV5-4	few	ASSWDRGLGDTQY
TRBJ2-7	-	TRBV30	once	AWRGPRQDTGTYEQY
TRBJ1-6	TRBD1	TRBV5-1	-	ASSEQGMLASPLH
TRBJ2-5	-	TRBV7-2	-	ASSFTGQETQY